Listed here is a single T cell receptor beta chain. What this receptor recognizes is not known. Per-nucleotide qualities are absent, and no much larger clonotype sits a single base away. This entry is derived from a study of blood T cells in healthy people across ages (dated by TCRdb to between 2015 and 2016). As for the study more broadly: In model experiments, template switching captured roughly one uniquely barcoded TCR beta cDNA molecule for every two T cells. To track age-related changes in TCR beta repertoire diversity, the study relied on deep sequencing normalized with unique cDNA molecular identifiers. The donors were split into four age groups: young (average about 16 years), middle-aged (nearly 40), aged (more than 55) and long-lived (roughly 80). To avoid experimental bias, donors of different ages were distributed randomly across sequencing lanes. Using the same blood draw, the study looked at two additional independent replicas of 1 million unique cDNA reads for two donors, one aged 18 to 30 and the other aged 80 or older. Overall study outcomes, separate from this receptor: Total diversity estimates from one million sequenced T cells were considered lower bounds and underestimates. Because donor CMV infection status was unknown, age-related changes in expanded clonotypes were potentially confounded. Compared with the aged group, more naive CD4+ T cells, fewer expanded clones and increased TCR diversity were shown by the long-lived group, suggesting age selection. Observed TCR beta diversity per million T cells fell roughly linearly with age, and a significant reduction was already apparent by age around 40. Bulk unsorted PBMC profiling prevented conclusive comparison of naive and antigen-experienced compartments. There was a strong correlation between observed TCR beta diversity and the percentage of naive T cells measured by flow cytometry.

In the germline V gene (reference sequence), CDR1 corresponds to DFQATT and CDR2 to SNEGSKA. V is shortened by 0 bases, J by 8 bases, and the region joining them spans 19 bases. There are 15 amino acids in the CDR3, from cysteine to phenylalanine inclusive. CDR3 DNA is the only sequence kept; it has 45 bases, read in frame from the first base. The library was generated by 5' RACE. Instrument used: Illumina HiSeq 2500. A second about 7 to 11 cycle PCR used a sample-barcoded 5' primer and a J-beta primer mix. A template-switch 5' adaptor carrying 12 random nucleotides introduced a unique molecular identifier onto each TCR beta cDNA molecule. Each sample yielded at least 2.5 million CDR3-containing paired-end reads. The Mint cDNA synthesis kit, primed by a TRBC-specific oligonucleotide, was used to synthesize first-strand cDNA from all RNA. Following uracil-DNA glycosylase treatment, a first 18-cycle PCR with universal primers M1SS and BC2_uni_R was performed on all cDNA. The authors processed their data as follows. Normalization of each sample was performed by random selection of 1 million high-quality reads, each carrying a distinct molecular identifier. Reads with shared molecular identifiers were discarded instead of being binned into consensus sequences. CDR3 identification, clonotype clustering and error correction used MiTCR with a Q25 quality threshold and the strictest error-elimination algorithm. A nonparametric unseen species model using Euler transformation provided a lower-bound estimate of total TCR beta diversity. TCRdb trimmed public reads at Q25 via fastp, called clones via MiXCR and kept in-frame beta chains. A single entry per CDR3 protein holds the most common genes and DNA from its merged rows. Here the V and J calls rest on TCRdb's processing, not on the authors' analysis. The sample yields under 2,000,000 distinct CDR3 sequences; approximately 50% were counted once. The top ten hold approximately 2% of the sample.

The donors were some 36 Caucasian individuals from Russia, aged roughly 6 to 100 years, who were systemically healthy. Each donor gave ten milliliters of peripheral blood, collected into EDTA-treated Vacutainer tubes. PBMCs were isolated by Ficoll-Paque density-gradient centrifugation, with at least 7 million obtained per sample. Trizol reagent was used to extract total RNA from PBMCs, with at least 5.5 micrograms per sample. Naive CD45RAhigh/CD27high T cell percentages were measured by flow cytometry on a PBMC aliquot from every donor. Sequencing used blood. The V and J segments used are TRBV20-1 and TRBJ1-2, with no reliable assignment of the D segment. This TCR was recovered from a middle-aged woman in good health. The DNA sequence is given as TGCAGTGCTAGAGATCGGGTCACCACGGGTGAGGGCTACACCTTC. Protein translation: CSARDRVTTGEGYTF.